This T cell receptor (beta chain) originates from a study of beta chain features in type 1 diabetes. Findings and limits, study-wide: Because the template was cDNA, high-expressing cells might be over-represented.

Germline V gives CDR1 SGHRS, CDR2 YFSETQ. The CDR3 runs 10 residues. Trimming removed 2 bases at V and 6 bases at J, with 2 bases between. Sequenced material consisted of expressed TCRB transcripts (all of the isolated RNA was reverse transcribed). The protocol was immunoSEQ multiplex PCR, while the TCRdb copy is restricted to in-frame clones and leaves out a portion. The table records about 340,000 clones, 7% to 9% of them present only once. Note on this clone: Antigen specificity is unknown.

Staining for CD45RO/CCR7/CD25/CD127/CD95/CD27 allowed sorting of CD4+ naive, central memory, regulatory and stem cell-like memory cells. The source material was central memory CD4+ T cells from blood. The sequence was collected from a woman younger than 35 in good health. The J gene is TRBJ2-5, the V gene TRBV5-1; no definite D call. The CDR3 loop is CASSLKTQYF. In DNA, the CDR3 is TGCGCCAGCAGCTTAAAGACCCAGTACTTC.